A selection of T cell receptor beta chains follows, all from one sample in a study of blood T cell repertoires in COVID-19. Clones were read by immunoSEQ multiplex PCR, and TCRdb kept only the in-frame ones, dropping some. Found here are 100,000 to 150,000 clones, more than 75% of them singletons; the top ten hold more than 2%. The sample comprised peripheral blood. The receptor set was obtained from a woman aged 50 to 60 with acute or convalescent COVID-19. CDR3s include the opening cysteine and the closing phenylalanine or tryptophan. D genes are given only for firm matches. Some rows have no size entry. The others give once, few or many, or a class for an expanded clone.

v_call: TRBV5-4
clone_size: NA
d_call: TRBD2
cdr3_length: 16
j_call: TRBJ2-5
cdr3_aa: CASSPGGLAGRETQYF
cdr3_nt: TGTGCCAGCAGCCCGGGGGGACTAGCGGGGAGGGAGACCCAGTACTTC

v_call: TRBV25-1
clone_size: NA
d_call: TRBD1
cdr3_length: 16
j_call: TRBJ2-3
cdr3_aa: CASNPRGDRGRDTQYF
cdr3_nt: TGTGCCAGTAACCCCCGGGGTGACAGGGGGCGCGATACGCAGTATTTT

v_call: TRBV4-3
clone_size: NA
d_call: NA
cdr3_length: 14
j_call: TRBJ1-1
cdr3_aa: CASSQDPRNTEAFF
cdr3_nt: TGCGCCAGCAGCCAAGATCCCAGGAACACTGAAGCTTTCTTT

v_call: TRBV6-1
clone_size: few
d_call: NA
cdr3_length: 18
j_call: TRBJ2-2
cdr3_aa: CASSEELWQYTNTGELFF
cdr3_nt: TGTGCCAGCAGTGAAGAATTGTGGCAGTACACGAACACCGGGGAGCTGTTTTTT

v_call: TRBV5-1
clone_size: NA
d_call: TRBD2
cdr3_length: 14
j_call: TRBJ2-5
cdr3_aa: CASRFNSGQETQYF
cdr3_nt: TGCGCCAGCAGATTCAATAGCGGGCAAGAGACCCAGTACTTC

v_call: TRBV7-8
clone_size: NA
d_call: TRBD1
cdr3_length: 14
j_call: TRBJ1-2
cdr3_aa: CASSLLPGGDGYTF
cdr3_nt: TGTGCCAGCAGCTTACTACCAGGGGGCGACGGCTACACCTTC

v_call: TRBV9
clone_size: NA
d_call: TRBD1
cdr3_length: 13
j_call: TRBJ1-1
cdr3_aa: CASSAAGQAEAFF
cdr3_nt: TGTGCCAGCAGCGCCGCAGGACAGGCTGAAGCTTTCTTT

v_call: TRBV5-1
clone_size: NA
d_call: NA
cdr3_length: 15
j_call: TRBJ1-6
cdr3_aa: CASSLRSGLESPLHF
cdr3_nt: TGCGCCAGCAGCTTGAGATCAGGGTTAGAGTCACCCCTCCACTTT

v_call: TRBV29-1
clone_size: NA
d_call: NA
cdr3_length: 13
j_call: TRBJ1-1
cdr3_aa: CSVLTDMNTEAFF
cdr3_nt: TGCAGCGTCTTGACAGACATGAACACTGAAGCTTTCTTT

v_call: TRBV19
clone_size: once
d_call: NA
cdr3_length: 12
j_call: TRBJ1-1
cdr3_aa: CASSDPGLEAFF
cdr3_nt: TGTGCCAGTAGTGATCCAGGCCTTGAAGCTTTCTTT

v_call: TRBV30
clone_size: NA
d_call: NA
cdr3_length: 16
j_call: TRBJ2-3
cdr3_aa: CAWQKRVPEFADTQYF
cdr3_nt: TGTGCCTGGCAAAAGCGGGTTCCGGAGTTCGCAGATACGCAGTATTTT

v_call: TRBV15
clone_size: NA
d_call: NA
cdr3_length: 15
j_call: TRBJ1-1
cdr3_aa: CATSRDPGGYTEAFF
cdr3_nt: TGTGCCACCAGCAGAGATCCGGGAGGGTACACTGAAGCTTTCTTT

v_call: TRBV5-1
clone_size: NA
d_call: TRBD1
cdr3_length: 15
j_call: TRBJ1-1
cdr3_aa: CASSWGDRENTEAFF
cdr3_nt: TGCGCCAGCAGCTGGGGGGACAGGGAGAACACTGAAGCTTTCTTT

v_call: TRBV11-3
clone_size: NA
d_call: NA
cdr3_length: 14
j_call: TRBJ1-2
cdr3_aa: CASSPGGINYGYTF
cdr3_nt: TGTGCCAGCAGCCCTGGGGGGATAAACTATGGCTACACCTTC

v_call: TRBV6-1
clone_size: NA
d_call: TRBD1
cdr3_length: 14
j_call: TRBJ1-2
cdr3_aa: CASSDQGAGYGYTF
cdr3_nt: TGTGCCAGCAGTGATCAGGGGGCTGGCTATGGCTACACCTTC

v_call: TRBV20-1
clone_size: NA
d_call: TRBD1
cdr3_length: 14
j_call: TRBJ1-5
cdr3_aa: CSASSLDRGNAQHF
cdr3_nt: TGCAGTGCTAGTTCTTTGGACAGGGGGAATGCCCAGCATTTT

v_call: TRBV12-2
clone_size: NA
d_call: NA
cdr3_length: 16
j_call: TRBJ1-1
cdr3_aa: CASRGRQGPMNTEAFF
cdr3_nt: TGTGCAAGTCGCGGCCGACAGGGGCCCATGAACACTGAAGCTTTCTTT

v_call: TRBV6-1
clone_size: NA
d_call: NA
cdr3_length: 15
j_call: TRBJ1-3
cdr3_aa: CASSELTLLGNTIYF
cdr3_nt: TGTGCCAGCAGTGAATTGACTCTCCTTGGAAACACCATATATTTT

v_call: TRBV6-5
clone_size: NA
d_call: NA
cdr3_length: 15
j_call: TRBJ1-3
cdr3_aa: CASITAGPVGNTIYF
cdr3_nt: TGTGCCAGCATTACAGCGGGGCCGGTTGGAAACACCATATATTTT

v_call: TRBV15
clone_size: NA
d_call: TRBD2
cdr3_length: 17
j_call: TRBJ2-5
cdr3_aa: CATSAGTSGGAVETQYF
cdr3_nt: TGTGCCACCAGCGCCGGGACTAGCGGGGGGGCCGTGGAGACCCAGTACTTC

v_call: TRBV12-2
clone_size: few
d_call: NA
cdr3_length: 15
j_call: TRBJ1-1
cdr3_aa: CASRLPGTGIPEAFF
cdr3_nt: TGTGCAAGTCGCTTACCCGGGACAGGGATCCCTGAAGCTTTCTTT

v_call: TRBV4-3
clone_size: NA
d_call: TRBD1
cdr3_length: 16
j_call: TRBJ2-7
cdr3_aa: CASSQDWTGFSYEQYF
cdr3_nt: TGCGCCAGCAGCCAGGATTGGACAGGGTTCTCCTACGAGCAGTACTTC

v_call: TRBV6-5
clone_size: NA
d_call: NA
cdr3_length: 12
j_call: TRBJ2-7
cdr3_aa: CASSYDGSEQYF
cdr3_nt: TGTGCCAGCAGTTACGACGGGTCCGAGCAGTACTTC

v_call: TRBV10-2
clone_size: NA
d_call: NA
cdr3_length: 13
j_call: TRBJ1-1
cdr3_aa: CASSESTRGEAFF
cdr3_nt: TGCGCCAGCAGTGAGTCGACTCGGGGGGAAGCTTTCTTT

v_call: TRBV27
clone_size: NA
d_call: NA
cdr3_length: 13
j_call: TRBJ2-7
cdr3_aa: CASSPRGPYEQYF
cdr3_nt: TGTGCCAGCAGTCCCCGGGGTCCCTACGAGCAGTACTTC

v_call: TRBV24-1
clone_size: once
d_call: NA
cdr3_length: 13
j_call: TRBJ2-5
cdr3_aa: CATSDSGWETQYF
cdr3_nt: TGTGCCACCAGTGATTCAGGGTGGGAGACCCAGTACTTC

v_call: TRBV5-6
clone_size: NA
d_call: NA
cdr3_length: 13
j_call: TRBJ2-5
cdr3_aa: CASSRDNEETQYF
cdr3_nt: TGTGCCAGCAGCCGGGACAATGAAGAGACCCAGTACTTC

v_call: TRBV19
clone_size: NA
d_call: TRBD1
cdr3_length: 15
j_call: TRBJ1-5
cdr3_aa: CASLQGSRGNQPQHF
cdr3_nt: TGTGCCAGTCTACAGGGGTCTCGCGGCAATCAGCCCCAGCATTTT

v_call: TRBV5-1
clone_size: NA
d_call: TRBD1
cdr3_length: 16
j_call: TRBJ1-2
cdr3_aa: CASSLEGTAQGYGYTF
cdr3_nt: TGCGCCAGCAGCTTGGAAGGGACAGCCCAGGGCTATGGCTACACCTTC

v_call: TRBV9
clone_size: NA
d_call: TRBD1
cdr3_length: 15
j_call: TRBJ1-6
cdr3_aa: CASSTGQGGNSPLHF
cdr3_nt: TGTGCCAGCAGCACAGGACAGGGCGGTAATTCACCCCTCCACTTT

v_call: TRBV6-5
clone_size: NA
d_call: NA
cdr3_length: 14
j_call: TRBJ2-2
cdr3_aa: CASSLPSFTGELFF
cdr3_nt: TGTGCCAGCAGTTTGCCCAGTTTCACCGGGGAGCTGTTTTTT

v_call: TRBV2
clone_size: NA
d_call: NA
cdr3_length: 13
j_call: TRBJ1-4
cdr3_aa: CASISVLNEKLFF
cdr3_nt: TGTGCCAGCATTTCGGTCCTTAATGAAAAACTGTTTTTT

v_call: TRBV5-6
clone_size: NA
d_call: NA
cdr3_length: 13
j_call: TRBJ2-3
cdr3_aa: CASSLNYRDTQYF
cdr3_nt: TGTGCCAGCAGCTTGAATTATCGGGATACGCAGTATTTT

v_call: TRBV21-1
clone_size: NA
d_call: NA
cdr3_length: 14
j_call: TRBJ2-7
cdr3_aa: CASIEDRATYEQYF
cdr3_nt: TGTGCCAGCATCGAGGACAGGGCTACCTACGAGCAGTACTTC

v_call: TRBV10-3
clone_size: NA
d_call: TRBD1
cdr3_length: 13
j_call: TRBJ1-2
cdr3_aa: CAITSMTGNGYTF
cdr3_nt: TGTGCCATTACTTCAATGACAGGGAATGGCTACACCTTC

v_call: TRBV6-5
clone_size: NA
d_call: NA
cdr3_length: 13
j_call: TRBJ2-3
cdr3_aa: CASEGSYGDTQYF
cdr3_nt: TGTGCCAGCGAGGGCTCCTACGGAGATACGCAGTATTTT

v_call: TRBV18
clone_size: NA
d_call: NA
cdr3_length: 15
j_call: TRBJ2-3
cdr3_aa: CASSLSPTDGDTQYF
cdr3_nt: TGTGCCAGCTCACTCTCACCGACAGACGGAGATACGCAGTATTTT

v_call: TRBV6-1
clone_size: NA
d_call: NA
cdr3_length: 13
j_call: TRBJ1-1
cdr3_aa: CASSELGRTEAFF
cdr3_nt: TGTGCCAGCAGTGAATTGGGGCGAACTGAAGCTTTCTTT

v_call: TRBV7-8
clone_size: few
d_call: TRBD1
cdr3_length: 16
j_call: TRBJ1-2
cdr3_aa: CASSRSQGQGASGYTF
cdr3_nt: TGTGCCAGCAGTCGTAGCCAGGGACAGGGGGCGTCGGGCTACACCTTC

v_call: TRBV3-1/TRBV3-2
clone_size: NA
d_call: NA
cdr3_length: 15
j_call: TRBJ1-1
cdr3_aa: CASSPTGGADTEAFF
cdr3_nt: TGTGCCAGCAGCCCGACGGGGGGTGCGGACACTGAAGCTTTCTTT

v_call: TRBV27
clone_size: NA
d_call: TRBD1
cdr3_length: 12
j_call: TRBJ1-2
cdr3_aa: CAIWGQAYGYTF
cdr3_nt: TGTGCCATCTGGGGACAGGCCTATGGCTACACCTTC

v_call: TRBV10-3
clone_size: NA
d_call: TRBD1
cdr3_length: 16
j_call: TRBJ1-1
cdr3_aa: CATLPGQGDLNTEAFF
cdr3_nt: TGTGCCACCCTCCCGGGACAGGGAGATTTGAACACTGAAGCTTTCTTT

v_call: TRBV7-2
clone_size: NA
d_call: NA
cdr3_length: 15
j_call: TRBJ2-2
cdr3_aa: CASSLGGRGTGELFF
cdr3_nt: TGTGCCAGCAGCTTAGGAGGCAGGGGCACCGGGGAGCTGTTTTTT

v_call: TRBV30
clone_size: once
d_call: TRBD1
cdr3_length: 13
j_call: TRBJ2-7
cdr3_aa: CAWSVGDSLWQYF
cdr3_nt: TGTGCCTGGAGTGTAGGGGACAGTCTTTGGCAGTACTTC

v_call: TRBV5-6
clone_size: NA
d_call: NA
cdr3_length: 15
j_call: TRBJ2-3
cdr3_aa: CASSRTVGDTDTQYF
cdr3_nt: TGTGCCAGCAGCCGGACAGTGGGGGACACAGATACGCAGTATTTT

v_call: TRBV19
clone_size: NA
d_call: TRBD2
cdr3_length: 14
j_call: TRBJ2-5
cdr3_aa: CASSLSGGAETQYF
cdr3_nt: TGTGCCAGTAGTCTGAGCGGGGGAGCCGAGACCCAGTACTTC

v_call: TRBV5-1
clone_size: NA
d_call: NA
cdr3_length: 15
j_call: TRBJ1-1
cdr3_aa: CASSLDTGSNTEAFF
cdr3_nt: TGCGCCAGCAGCTTGGATACAGGCAGCAACACTGAAGCTTTCTTT

v_call: TRBV3-1/TRBV3-2
clone_size: NA
d_call: TRBD1
cdr3_length: 14
j_call: TRBJ1-2
cdr3_aa: CASSIPQGVGGYTF
cdr3_nt: TGTGCCAGCAGTATCCCTCAGGGGGTAGGTGGCTACACCTTC

v_call: TRBV7-9
clone_size: once
d_call: NA
cdr3_length: 15
j_call: TRBJ1-1
cdr3_aa: CASSLVLGQGTEAFF
cdr3_nt: TGTGCCAGCAGCTTAGTACTCGGGCAGGGGACTGAAGCTTTCTTT

v_call: TRBV5-1
clone_size: NA
d_call: NA
cdr3_length: 13
j_call: TRBJ1-1
cdr3_aa: CASSFTENTEAFF
cdr3_nt: TGCGCCAGCAGCTTTACAGAGAACACTGAAGCTTTCTTT

v_call: TRBV6-2/TRBV6-3
clone_size: NA
d_call: TRBD1
cdr3_length: 17
j_call: TRBJ2-2
cdr3_aa: CASSFGQGTVNTGELFF
cdr3_nt: TGTGCCAGCAGTTTTGGGCAGGGGACAGTGAACACCGGGGAGCTGTTTTTT

v_call: TRBV13
clone_size: NA
d_call: NA
cdr3_length: 14
j_call: TRBJ2-2
cdr3_aa: CASSPERYTGELFF
cdr3_nt: TGTGCCAGCAGCCCTGAGAGATACACCGGGGAGCTGTTTTTT

v_call: TRBV7-2
clone_size: few
d_call: TRBD1
cdr3_length: 16
j_call: TRBJ1-2
cdr3_aa: CASSLGGQGGSYGYTF
cdr3_nt: TGTGCCAGCAGCTTAGGGGGACAGGGCGGGAGCTATGGCTACACCTTC

v_call: TRBV19
clone_size: once
d_call: NA
cdr3_length: 16
j_call: TRBJ1-4
cdr3_aa: CASSTGSLSTNEKLFF
cdr3_nt: TGTGCCAGTAGTACAGGCAGCCTTTCAACTAATGAAAAACTGTTTTTT